The clone carrying this T cell receptor beta chain was recorded only once. Its antigen remains unknown. Naivety among CD8 cells was defined by CD45RO negativity and positive CCR7 selection, thereby excluding terminally differentiated effector memory CD45RA+ cells. Some clones are missing from TCRdb's copy, which holds only in-frame ones; the method was immunoSEQ multiplex PCR. The sample comprises hundreds of thousands of clones, roughly 95% of which are singletons, and over 0.1% rests with the top ten. This specimen comes from a study of shared clonotypes between healthy human individuals. Points from the study as a whole: In having few donors, the study represented limited genetic and exposure-history diversity. A handful of donors showed sharing of about 4.7% of naive CD4 clonotypes. Sequencing of the sorted subsets was shown by rarefaction to be incomplete despite large depth.

Sequenced input: naive CD8+ T cells sorted from blood. The TCR sequence derives from a woman aged 25 to 45 in good health.

The DNA for the CDR3 is TGTGCCAGCAGTTACGGAACGGTAGGGGGCTACACCTTC. This encodes CASSYGTVGGYTF. This chain joins TRBV6-5 and TRBJ1-2; the D is unclear. The V and J ends lost 2 bases and 8 bases respectively, with 12 bases between them. Germline CDR1 MNHEY, CDR2 SVGAGI. The CDR3 is 13 residues long.